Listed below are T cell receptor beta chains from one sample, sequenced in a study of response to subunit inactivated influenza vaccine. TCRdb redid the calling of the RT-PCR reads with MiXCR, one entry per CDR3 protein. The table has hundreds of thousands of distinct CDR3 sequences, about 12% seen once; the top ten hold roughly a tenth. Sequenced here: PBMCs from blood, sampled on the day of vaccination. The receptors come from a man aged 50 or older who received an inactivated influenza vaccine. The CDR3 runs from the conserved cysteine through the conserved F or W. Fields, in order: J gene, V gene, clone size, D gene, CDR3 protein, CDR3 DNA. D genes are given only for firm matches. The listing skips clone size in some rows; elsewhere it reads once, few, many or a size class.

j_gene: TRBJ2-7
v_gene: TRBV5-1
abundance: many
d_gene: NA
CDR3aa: CASSLLNGYEQYF
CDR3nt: TGCGCCAGCAGCTTACTAAACGGCTACGAGCAGTACTTC

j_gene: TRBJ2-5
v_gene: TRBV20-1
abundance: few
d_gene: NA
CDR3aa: CSARAIHLYQETQYF
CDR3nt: TGCAGTGCTAGAGCCATACATTTGTACCAAGAGACCCAGTACTTC

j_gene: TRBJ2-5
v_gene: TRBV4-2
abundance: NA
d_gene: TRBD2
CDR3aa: CASSQDGLAGSQETQYF
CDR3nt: TGTGCCAGCAGCCAAGACGGCCTAGCGGGATCACAAGAGACCCAGTACTTC

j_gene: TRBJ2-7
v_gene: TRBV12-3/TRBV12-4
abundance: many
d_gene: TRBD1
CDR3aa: CASAGTGVYEQYF
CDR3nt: TGTGCCAGCGCCGGGACAGGGGTTTACGAGCAGTACTTC

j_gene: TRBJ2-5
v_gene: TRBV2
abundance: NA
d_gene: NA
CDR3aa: CGSSPREETQYF
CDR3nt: TGTGGTTCATCCCCGAGGGAGGAGACCCAGTACTTC

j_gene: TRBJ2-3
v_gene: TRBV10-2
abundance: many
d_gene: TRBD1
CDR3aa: CASSELTTGSLWGIVQDTQYF
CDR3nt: TGCGCCAGCAGTGAGCTCACGACAGGGTCGTTATGGGGGATCGTTCAAGATACGCAGTATTTT

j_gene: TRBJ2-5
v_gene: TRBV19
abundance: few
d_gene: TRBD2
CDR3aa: CASSMVLAGGETQYF
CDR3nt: TGTGCCAGTAGTATGGTGCTAGCGGGAGGAGAGACCCAGTACTTC

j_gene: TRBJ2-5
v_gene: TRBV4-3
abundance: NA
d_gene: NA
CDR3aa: CASSHEPGPTYQETQYF
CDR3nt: TGCGCCAGCAGCCATGAGCCGGGACCGACGTACCAAGAGACCCAGTACTTC

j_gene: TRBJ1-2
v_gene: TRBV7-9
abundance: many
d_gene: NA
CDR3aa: CASSLGARGSYGYTF
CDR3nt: TGTGCCAGCAGCTTAGGGGCTCGAGGGTCCTATGGCTACACCTTC

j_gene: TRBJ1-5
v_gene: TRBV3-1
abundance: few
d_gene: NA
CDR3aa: CASSRTTGPQHF
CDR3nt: TGTGCCAGCAGCCGGACCACAGGGCCCCAGCATTTT

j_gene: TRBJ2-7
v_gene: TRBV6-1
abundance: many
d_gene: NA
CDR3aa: CASSPYSGLFEQYF
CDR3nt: TGTGCCAGCAGTCCCTATAGCGGCCTTTTTGAGCAGTACTTC

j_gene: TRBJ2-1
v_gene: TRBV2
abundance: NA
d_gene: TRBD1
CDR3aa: CASNQGAYNEQFF
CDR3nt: TGTGCCAGCAACCAGGGGGCTTACAATGAGCAGTTCTTC

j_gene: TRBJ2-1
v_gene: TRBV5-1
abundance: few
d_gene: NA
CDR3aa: CASSLWDERNEQFF
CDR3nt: TGCGCCAGCAGCTTGTGGGACGAGAGGAATGAGCAGTTCTTC

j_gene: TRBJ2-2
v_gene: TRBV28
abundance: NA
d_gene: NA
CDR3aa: CASSPIHYAGELFF
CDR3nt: TGTGCCAGCAGTCCCATCCATTACGCCGGGGAGCTGTTTTTT

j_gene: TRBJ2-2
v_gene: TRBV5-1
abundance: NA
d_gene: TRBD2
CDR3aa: CASSSTSGLAGELFF
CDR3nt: TGCGCCAGCAGCTCGACTAGCGGTTTGGCCGGGGAGCTGTTTTTT

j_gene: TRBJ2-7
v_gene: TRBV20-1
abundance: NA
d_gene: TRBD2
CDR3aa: CSARVPGAGDEQYF
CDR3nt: TGCAGTGCTAGGGTCCCTGGGGCGGGGGACGAGCAGTACTTC

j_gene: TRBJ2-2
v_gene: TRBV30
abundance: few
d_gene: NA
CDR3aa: CAWRRTGELFF
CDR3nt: TGTGCCTGGAGGAGAACCGGGGAGCTGTTTTTT

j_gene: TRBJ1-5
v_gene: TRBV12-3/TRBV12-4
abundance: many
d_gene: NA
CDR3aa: CASSRDHNQPQHF
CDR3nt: TGTGCCAGCAGCCGCGATCACAATCAGCCCCAGCATTTT

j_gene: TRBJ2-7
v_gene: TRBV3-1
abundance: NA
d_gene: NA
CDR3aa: CASSQIGVPYEQYF
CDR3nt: TGTGCCAGCAGCCAGATTGGGGTACCCTACGAGCAGTACTTC

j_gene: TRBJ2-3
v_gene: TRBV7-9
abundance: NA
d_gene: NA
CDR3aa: CAIHSTDTQYF
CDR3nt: TGTGCCATCCACTCCACAGATACGCAGTATTTT

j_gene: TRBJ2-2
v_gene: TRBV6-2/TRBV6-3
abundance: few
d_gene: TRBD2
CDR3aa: CASRLAGEVRELFF
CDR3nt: TGTGCCAGCAGACTAGCGGGAGAGGTCCGGGAGCTGTTTTTT

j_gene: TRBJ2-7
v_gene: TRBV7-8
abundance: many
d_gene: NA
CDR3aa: CASSFSASVAYEQYF
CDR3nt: TGTGCCAGCAGCTTTAGTGCTTCGGTTGCGTACGAGCAGTACTTC

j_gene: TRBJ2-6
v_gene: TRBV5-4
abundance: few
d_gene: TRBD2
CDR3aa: CASSLGLAGSYSGANVLTF
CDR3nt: TGTGCCAGCAGCTTGGGACTAGCGGGGTCCTACTCTGGGGCCAACGTCCTGACTTTC

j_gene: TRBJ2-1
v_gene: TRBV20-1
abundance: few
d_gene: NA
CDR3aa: CSARGPLESSYNEQFF
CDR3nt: TGCAGTGCTAGAGGACCCCTGGAGAGCTCCTACAATGAGCAGTTCTTC

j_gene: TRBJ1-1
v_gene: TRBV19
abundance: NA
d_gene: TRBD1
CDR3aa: CASSIGRGSTEAFF
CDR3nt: TGTGCCAGTAGTATTGGCAGGGGGTCCACTGAAGCTTTCTTT

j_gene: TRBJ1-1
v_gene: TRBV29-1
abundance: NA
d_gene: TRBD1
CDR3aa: CSVHERDRGQTEAFF
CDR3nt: TGCAGCGTCCATGAACGGGACAGGGGGCAAACTGAAGCTTTCTTT

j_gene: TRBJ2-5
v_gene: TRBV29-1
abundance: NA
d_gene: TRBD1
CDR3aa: CSGRQGVYQETQYF
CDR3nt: TGCAGCGGTAGACAGGGAGTGTACCAAGAGACCCAGTACTTC

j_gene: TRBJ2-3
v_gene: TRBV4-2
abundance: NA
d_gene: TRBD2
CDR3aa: CASSQYSGGTDTQYF
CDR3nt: TGTGCCAGCAGCCAGTATAGCGGGGGAACAGATACGCAGTATTTT

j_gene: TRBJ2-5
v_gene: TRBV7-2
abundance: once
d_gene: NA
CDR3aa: CASSLALGADKETQYF
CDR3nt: TGTGCCAGCAGCTTAGCGCTTGGGGCAGACAAAGAGACCCAGTACTTC

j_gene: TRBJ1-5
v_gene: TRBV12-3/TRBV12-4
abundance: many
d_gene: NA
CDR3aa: CASSFHNQPQHF
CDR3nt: TGTGCCAGCAGTTTCCACAATCAGCCCCAGCATTTT

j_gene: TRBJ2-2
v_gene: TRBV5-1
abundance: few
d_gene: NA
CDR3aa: CASSLDGRPNTGELFF
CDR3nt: TGCGCCAGCAGCTTGGATGGGAGGCCGAACACCGGGGAGCTGTTTTTT

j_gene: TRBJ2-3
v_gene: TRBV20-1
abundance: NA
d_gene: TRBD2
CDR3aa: CSASDGDSGGDTQYF
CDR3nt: TGCAGTGCTAGTGATGGCGATTCGGGAGGAGATACGCAGTATTTT

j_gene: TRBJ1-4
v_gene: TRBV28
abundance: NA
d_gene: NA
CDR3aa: CASSFEGLAANEKLFF
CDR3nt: TGTGCCAGCAGTTTTGAGGGCCTCGCGGCTAATGAAAAACTGTTTTTT

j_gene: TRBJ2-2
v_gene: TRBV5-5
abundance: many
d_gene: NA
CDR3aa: CASSSRQATNTGELFF
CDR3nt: TGTGCCAGCAGCTCCCGACAGGCTACGAACACCGGGGAGCTGTTTTTT

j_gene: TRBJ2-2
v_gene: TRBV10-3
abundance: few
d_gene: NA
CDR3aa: CAIRRESDTGELFF
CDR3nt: TGTGCCATCAGACGGGAGTCAGACACCGGGGAGCTGTTTTTT

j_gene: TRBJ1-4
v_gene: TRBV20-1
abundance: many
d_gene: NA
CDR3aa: CSARKLKRTASNEKLFF
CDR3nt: TGCAGTGCTAGAAAGCTCAAAAGGACAGCTTCTAATGAAAAACTGTTTTTT

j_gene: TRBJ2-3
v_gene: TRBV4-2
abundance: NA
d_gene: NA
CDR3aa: CASSQGLLTDTQYF
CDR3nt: TGTGCCAGCAGCCAAGGGCTACTCACAGATACGCAGTATTTT